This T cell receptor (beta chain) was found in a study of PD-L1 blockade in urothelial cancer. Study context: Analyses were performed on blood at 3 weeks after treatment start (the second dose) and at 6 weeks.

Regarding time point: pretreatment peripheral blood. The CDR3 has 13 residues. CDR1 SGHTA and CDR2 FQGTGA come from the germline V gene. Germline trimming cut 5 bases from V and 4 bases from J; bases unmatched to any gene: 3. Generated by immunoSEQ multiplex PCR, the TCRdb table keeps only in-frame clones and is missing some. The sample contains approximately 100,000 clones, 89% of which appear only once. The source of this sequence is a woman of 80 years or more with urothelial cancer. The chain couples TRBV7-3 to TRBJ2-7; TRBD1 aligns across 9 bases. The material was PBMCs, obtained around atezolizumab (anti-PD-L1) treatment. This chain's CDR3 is CASSADRGYEQYF. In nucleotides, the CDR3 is TGTGCCAGCAGCGCCGACAGGGGGTACGAGCAGTACTTC.